The present T cell receptor (beta chain) was sequenced within a study of T cell changes during pregnancy in multiple sclerosis. V lost 1 base and J lost 8, with 11 bases in between. This CDR3 is 13 amino acids long. Germline CDR1 reads SGHNT; CDR2 reads YENEEA. TCRdb's table, derived via immunoSEQ multiplex PCR, lists solely in-frame clones and lacks some. The repertoire holds around 80,000 clones, with around 90% as singletons. The J gene is TRBJ1-1, the V gene TRBV11-3; D perhaps matches TRBD1 (6 bases). Sequenced material: peripheral blood, taken before pregnancy. The clonotype was recovered from a female donor with multiple sclerosis, enrolled in a pregnancy study. Written as DNA, the CDR3 is TGTGCCAGCAGCTTAGTAGGCAGGGGAGAAGCTTTCTTT. This sequence encodes CASSLVGRGEAFF.